This T cell receptor beta chain was sequenced during a study of blood T cells in healthy people across ages (dated by TCRdb to 2014 to 2015). For the study in its entirety: In model experiments, template switching captured about one uniquely barcoded TCR beta cDNA molecule for every two T cells. Using deep sequencing normalized with unique cDNA molecular identifiers, the study measured how TCR beta repertoire diversity changes with age. For two donors (one aged 18 to 30 and one aged 80 or older), the study analyzed two additional independent replicas of 1 million unique cDNA reads from the same blood draw. Four age groups were formed from the donors: young (average approximately 15 years), middle-aged (approximately 40), aged (around 62) and long-lived (roughly 88). To avoid experimental bias, donors of different ages were distributed randomly across sequencing lanes. The study at large found these results: The CMV infection status of donors was not known, potentially confounding age-related changes in expanded clonotypes. Conclusive comparison of naive and antigen-experienced compartments was prevented by the profiling of bulk unsorted PBMCs. Compared with the aged group, more naive CD4+ T cells, fewer expanded clones and increased TCR diversity were shown by the long-lived group, suggesting age selection. Estimates of total diversity from one million sequenced T cells were regarded as lower bounds and underestimates. As age increased, observed TCR beta diversity per million T cells dropped in a roughly linear way, and a significant reduction was already evident by age 40. Observed TCR beta diversity correlated strongly with the percentage of naive T cells measured by flow cytometry.

Concerning this clonotype itself: Its antigen specificity is not known. No much larger clonotype is one base removed from it; base qualities were not supplied.

Library generation was performed with 5' RACE. Sequencing used an Illumina HiSeq 2500. A second about 7 to 11 cycle PCR used a sample-barcoded 5' primer and a J-beta primer mix. A unique molecular identifier was introduced onto each TCR beta cDNA molecule by a template-switch 5' adaptor carrying 12 random nucleotides. Each sample yielded at least 3 million CDR3-containing paired-end reads. The Mint cDNA synthesis kit, primed by a TRBC-specific oligonucleotide, was used to synthesize first-strand cDNA from all RNA. Following uracil-DNA glycosylase treatment, all cDNA underwent a first 18-cycle PCR with the universal primers M1SS and BC2_uni_R. The paper's processing steps were these. For normalization, 1 million high-quality reads were randomly selected from each sample, with every read carrying a distinct molecular identifier. Reads sharing molecular identifiers were discarded rather than binned into consensus sequences. MiTCR, with a Q25 quality threshold and the strictest error-elimination algorithm, was used for CDR3 identification, clonotype clustering and error correction. A nonparametric unseen species model with Euler transformation was used to estimate lower-bound total TCR beta diversity. TCRdb reprocessed the public reads (quality trimming at Q25 with fastp, clone calling with MiXCR) and kept in-frame beta chains. Rows are combined by CDR3 protein, so each entry shows the most common genes and DNA. V and J calls and clone size were set by TCRdb, not the authors. The sample records roughly 1,300,000 distinct CDR3 sequences, roughly 60% of which are singletons. About 6.7% of the sample rests with the top ten.

Systemically healthy Caucasian individuals from Russia, around 39 in total and aged roughly 6 to 100 years, were included as donors. Each donor gave roughly 9.5 milliliters of peripheral blood, collected into EDTA-treated Vacutainer tubes. Ficoll-Paque density-gradient centrifugation was used to isolate PBMCs, with at least 6.5 million per sample. Total RNA, at least 5.5 micrograms per sample, was extracted from PBMCs with Trizol reagent. The percentages of naive CD45RAhigh/CD27high T cells were determined by flow cytometry on a PBMC aliquot from every donor. In the germline V gene, CDR1 corresponds to ENHRY and CDR2 to SYGVKD. The CDR3 contains 16 residues, cysteine and phenylalanine counted. Just the 48-base CDR3 DNA is kept, in frame starting at base 1. At the junction V is shortened by 2 bases and J by 1 base, with 13 bases in between.

The sequenced material came from blood. The TCR sequence derives from a man in his late teens or twenties in good health. Rearrangement joined TRBV10-3 to TRBJ2-3, with the D gene not confidently named. The CDR3 loop reads CAISELGRGGTDTQYF. The DNA sequence is as follows: TGTGCCATCAGTGAGCTCGGGCGAGGCGGCACAGATACGCAGTATTTT.